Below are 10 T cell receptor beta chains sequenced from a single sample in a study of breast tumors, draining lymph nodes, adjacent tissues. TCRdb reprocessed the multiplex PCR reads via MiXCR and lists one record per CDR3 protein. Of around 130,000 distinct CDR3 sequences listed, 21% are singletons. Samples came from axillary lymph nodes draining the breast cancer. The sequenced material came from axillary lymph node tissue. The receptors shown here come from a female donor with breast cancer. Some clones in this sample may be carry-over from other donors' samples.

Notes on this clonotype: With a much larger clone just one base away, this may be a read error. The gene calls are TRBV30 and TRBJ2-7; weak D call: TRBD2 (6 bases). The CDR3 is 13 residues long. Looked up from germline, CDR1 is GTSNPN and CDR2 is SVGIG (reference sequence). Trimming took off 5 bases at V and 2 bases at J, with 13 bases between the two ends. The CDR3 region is CAWLGGSAYEQYF. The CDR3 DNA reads TGTGCCTGGCTTGGAGGGAGCGCCTACGAGCAGTACTTC.

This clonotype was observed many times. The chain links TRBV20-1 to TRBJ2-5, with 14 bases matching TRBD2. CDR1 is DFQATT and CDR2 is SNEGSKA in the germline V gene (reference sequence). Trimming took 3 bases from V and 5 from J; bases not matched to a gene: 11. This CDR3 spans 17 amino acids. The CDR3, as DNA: TGCAGTGCTAGCCCATTAAACGGACTAGCGGGAGGCGAGACCCAGTACTTC. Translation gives CSASPLNGLAGGETQYF.

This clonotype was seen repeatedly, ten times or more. The CDR3 here is CASSSAGSSYNEQFF. CDR3 nucleotides: TGTGCCAGCAGCTCGGCCGGGAGCTCCTACAATGAGCAGTTCTTC. The chain couples TRBV7-2 to TRBJ2-1, with TRBD2 as a possible D gene (6 bases). Germline-derived CDR1 and CDR2 are SGHTA and FQGNSA. The CDR3 runs to 15 residues. V was shortened by 4 bases and J by 0 bases, with 10 bases between the two germline ends. Variable domain in full (rest from reference TRBV7-2 and TRBJ2-1): GAGVSQSPSNKVTEKGKDVELRCDPISGHTALYWYRQSLGQGLEFLIYFQGNSAPDKSGLPSDRFSAERTGGSVSTLTIQRTQQEDSAVYLCASSSAGSSYNEQFFGPGTRLTVL.

This CDR3 is CASSLPPGTGGTLNEQFF. In DNA form, the CDR3 reads TGTGCCAGCAGTCTCCCTCCGGGGACAGGGGGAACTTTAAATGAGCAGTTCTTC. The chain links TRBV12-3 or TRBV12-4 to TRBJ2-1; 11 bases fit TRBD1. This CDR3 region has 18 residues. Losses at the gene ends were 5 bases for V and 7 bases for J; bases not matched to a gene: 16.

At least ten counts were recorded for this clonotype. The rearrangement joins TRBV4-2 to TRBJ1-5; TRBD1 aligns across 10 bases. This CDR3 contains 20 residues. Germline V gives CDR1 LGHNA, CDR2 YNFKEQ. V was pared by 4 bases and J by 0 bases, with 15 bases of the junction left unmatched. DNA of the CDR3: TGTGCCAGCAGCCCCTTTCACGGGACAGGGGTTTTGAATAGCAATCAGCCCCAGCATTTT. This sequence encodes CASSPFHGTGVLNSNQPQHF.

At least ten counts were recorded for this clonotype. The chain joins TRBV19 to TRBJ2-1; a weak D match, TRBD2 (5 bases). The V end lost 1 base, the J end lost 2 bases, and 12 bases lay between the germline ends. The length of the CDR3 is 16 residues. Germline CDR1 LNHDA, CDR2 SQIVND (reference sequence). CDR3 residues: CASSIGNPGAYNEQFF. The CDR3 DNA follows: TGTGCCAGTAGTATAGGAAACCCCGGGGCCTACAATGAGCAGTTCTTC. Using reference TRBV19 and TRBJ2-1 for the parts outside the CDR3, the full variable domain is DGGITQSPKYLFRKEGQNVTLSCEQNLNHDAMYWYRQDPGQGLRLIYYSQIVNDFQKGDIAEGYSVSREKKESFPLTVTSAQKNPTAFYLCASSIGNPGAYNEQFFGPGTRLTVL.

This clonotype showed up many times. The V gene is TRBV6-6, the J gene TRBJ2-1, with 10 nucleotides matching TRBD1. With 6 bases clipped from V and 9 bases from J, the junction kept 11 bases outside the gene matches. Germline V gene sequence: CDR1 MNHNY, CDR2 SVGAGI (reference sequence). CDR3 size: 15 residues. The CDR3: CASSRRQGAYIEQFF. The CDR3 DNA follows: TGTGCCAGCAGCCGACGACAGGGGGCGTATATTGAGCAGTTCTTC.

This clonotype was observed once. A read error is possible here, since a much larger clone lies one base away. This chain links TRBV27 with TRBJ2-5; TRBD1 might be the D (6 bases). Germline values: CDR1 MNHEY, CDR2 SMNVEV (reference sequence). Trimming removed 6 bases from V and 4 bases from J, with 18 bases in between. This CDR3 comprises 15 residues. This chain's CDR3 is CASRPGAWYRETQYF. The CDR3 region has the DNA TGTGCCAGCAGGCCAGGGGCCTGGTACCGAGAGACCCAGTACTTC.

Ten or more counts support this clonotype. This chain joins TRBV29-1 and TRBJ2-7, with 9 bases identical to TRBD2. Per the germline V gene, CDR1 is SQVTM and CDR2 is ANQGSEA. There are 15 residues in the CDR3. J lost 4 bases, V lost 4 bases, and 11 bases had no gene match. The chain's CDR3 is CSVVVAGVSSYEQYF. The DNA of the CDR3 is TGCAGCGTTGTCGTAGCGGGGGTGTCCTCATACGAGCAGTACTTC.

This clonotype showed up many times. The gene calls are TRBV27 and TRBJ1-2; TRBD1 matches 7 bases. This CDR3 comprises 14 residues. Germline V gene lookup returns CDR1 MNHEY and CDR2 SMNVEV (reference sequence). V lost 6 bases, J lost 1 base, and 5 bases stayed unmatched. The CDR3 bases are TGTGCCAGCAGACCGGACAGGATTAACTATGGCTACACCTTC. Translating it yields CASRPDRINYGYTF.